One and the same sample provided the 27 T cell receptor beta chains below, sequenced in a study of blood T cell repertoires in COVID-19. Profiled with immunoSEQ multiplex PCR; TCRdb holds only in-frame clones, not every one. The data show 250,000 to 300,000 clones, with 89% seen just once and 12% held by the top ten. Sequenced input: peripheral blood. The receptors shown here come from a woman aged 60-75 years with acute or convalescent COVID-19.

V gene TRBV7-8 combines with J gene TRBJ2-5; 10 bases match TRBD2. V was clipped by 1 base and J by 0 bases; unmatched bases: 8. The CDR3 has 18 residues. Germline CDR1 SGHVS, CDR2 FQNEAQ. CDR3 bases: TGTGCCAGCAGCTTAGGAATTTTAGCGGGGGGTCACCAAGAGACCCAGTACTTC. Translated, it gives CASSLGILAGGHQETQYF.

The chain links TRBV4-2 to TRBJ1-6, with 7 positions matching TRBD1. Germline assignment: CDR1 LGHNA and CDR2 YNFKEQ. The CDR3 contains 15 residues. The V gene end was trimmed by 4 bases and the J gene end by 10 bases; junction bases not matched to a gene: 10. This chain's CDR3 is CASSPEYRGRSPLHF. The CDR3 coding sequence is TGTGCCAGCAGCCCGGAATACAGGGGTCGCTCACCCCTCCACTTT.

The chain employs TRBV5-6 and TRBJ1-1, with 9 bases lining up with TRBD1. Losses at the gene ends were 2 bases for V and 5 bases for J; bases not matched to a gene: 7. Germline V gives CDR1 SGHDT, CDR2 YYEEEE. The CDR3 length is 15 residues. Here the CDR3 reads CASSFTDRGRTEAFF. CDR3 sequence (DNA): TGTGCCAGCAGCTTTACGGACAGGGGAAGAACTGAAGCTTTCTTT.

Regarding this clone: The identical CDR3 is also encoded by other nucleotide sequences in the sample. The chain employs TRBV6-2 or TRBV6-3 and TRBJ2-2; 11 bases match TRBD2. Trimming removed 4 bases from V and 3 bases from J; junction bases left unmatched: 4. The CDR3 consists of 16 residues. Germline CDR1 and CDR2: MNHEY and SVGEGT. Here the CDR3 reads CASSFRSGGDTGELFF. DNA of the CDR3: TGTGCCAGCAGTTTCCGTAGCGGGGGGGACACCGGGGAGCTGTTTTTT.

This chain joins TRBV21-1 and TRBJ2-5; TRBD2 is the table's D call, not checked against the DNA. TRBV21-1 counts as a pseudogene. The CDR3 sequence is 16 residues long. This chain's CDR3 is CASSSRRRALQETQYF. The CDR3 DNA follows: TGTGCCAGCAGCTCCCGGAGGCGGGCCCTCCAAGAGACCCAGTACTTC.

The J gene is TRBJ1-2, the V gene TRBV19, with TRBD1 matching over 7 bases. Germline values: CDR1 LNHDA, CDR2 SQIVND (reference sequence). The CDR3 consists of 14 residues. V lost 5 bases and J lost 2; bases outside the gene matches: 5. The CDR3 region is CASSSAGGNYGYTF. The CDR3 bases are TGTGCCAGTAGTTCGGCAGGGGGGAACTATGGCTACACCTTC.

This sequence joins TRBV4-1 and TRBJ2-7, with D hard to call. V was cut by 1 base and J by 0 bases, with 7 bases left in between. CDR1 is MGHRA and CDR2 is YSYEKL in the germline V gene. CDR3 length: 14 amino acids. CDR3 sequence reads: CASSQGWSSYEQYF. The CDR3 DNA follows: TGCGCCAGCAGCCAAGGGTGGAGCTCCTACGAGCAGTACTTC.

The rearrangement joins TRBV9 to TRBJ2-1; D is possibly TRBD2 (7 bases). Between the trimmed V and J ends, which lost 5 bases and 0 bases, there was a span of 15 bases. Germline V gene lookup returns CDR1 SGDLS and CDR2 YYNGEE. The CDR3 covers 16 residues. The CDR3 DNA sequence: TGTGCCAGCAGTAGGGGAGGGGACAACTCCTACAATGAGCAGTTCTTC. Protein sequence: CASSRGGDNSYNEQFF.

The rearrangement uses TRBV7-9 and TRBJ1-2; D perhaps matches TRBD1 (6 bases). This CDR3 contains 17 residues. Germline CDR1 reads SEHNR; CDR2 reads FQNEAQ (reference sequence). Trimming took off 1 base at V and 0 bases at J, with 15 bases between the two ends. CDR3 in amino acids: CASSLVVRGSANYGYTF. CDR3 coding DNA: TGTGCCAGCAGCTTAGTGGTCAGGGGATCAGCTAACTATGGCTACACCTTC.

V gene TRBV6-5 combines with J gene TRBJ2-3; the D gene is possibly TRBD2 (6 bases). Germline lookup yields CDR1 MNHEY and CDR2 SVGAGI. V was clipped by 5 bases and J by 7 bases, with 16 bases between them. CDR3 length equals 14 residues. CDR3: CASSREPGVNTQYF. CDR3 DNA: TGTGCCAGCAGTCGGGAGCCAGGAGTAAATACGCAGTATTTT.

This chain links TRBV2 with TRBJ2-5; 13 bases agree with TRBD2. V gave up 10 bases and J gave up 5 bases; unmatched junction bases: 16. CDR1 is SNHLY, CDR2 FYNNEI, per germline. This CDR3 region has 17 residues. In DNA, the CDR3 is TGTGCCAACCGACCGGGACTAGCGGGGTCAACGAGGGAGACCCAGTACTTC. This codes for CANRPGLAGSTRETQYF.

The rearrangement uses TRBV19 and TRBJ2-1, with 10 bases identical to TRBD1. Germline V lookup: CDR1 LNHDA, CDR2 SQIVND (reference sequence). The CDR3 contains 15 residues. J was trimmed by 1 base and V by 9 bases; bases with no gene match: 6. This CDR3 is CASQRQGASYNEQFF. The CDR3 DNA is TGTGCCAGCCAAAGACAGGGGGCATCCTACAATGAGCAGTTCTTC.

The rearrangement links TRBV7-9 to TRBJ1-3; TRBD1 might be the D (5 bases). V lost 5 bases, J lost 4 bases, and 12 bases lay in between. Germline V gene sequence: CDR1 SEHNR, CDR2 FQNEAQ (reference sequence). The CDR3 sequence is 14 residues long. Here the CDR3 DNA reads TGTGCCAGCAGCGCCAGGGTTATCGGAAACACCATATATTTT. Protein sequence: CASSARVIGNTIYF.

V gene TRBV12-5 combines with J gene TRBJ2-5; 9 bases line up with TRBD1. This CDR3 contains 14 residues. The germline gives CDR1 LGHNT, CDR2 FRNRAP. V was clipped by 6 bases and J by 6 bases; unmatched bases: 8. CDR3 bases: TGTGCTAGTGGGGTTGGACAGGGGCAAAAGACCCAGTACTTC. Translated: CASGVGQGQKTQYF.

This sequence joins TRBV5-6 and TRBJ2-7, with 12 bases that match TRBD2. The CDR3 runs to 16 residues. Losses at the gene ends were 0 bases for V and 6 bases for J; bases not matched to a gene: 7. The germline V gene encodes CDR1 SGHDT and CDR2 YYEEEE. This CDR3 is CASSLARLAGGREQYF. CDR3 DNA: TGTGCCAGCAGCTTGGCCCGCCTAGCGGGGGGGCGCGAGCAGTACTTC.

This rearrangement joins TRBV2 to TRBJ1-5; no definite D call. The CDR3 runs to 14 residues. The germline V gene encodes CDR1 SNHLY and CDR2 FYNNEI. The germline V and J ends were trimmed by 6 bases and 5 bases, with 14 bases remaining between them. Here the CDR3 DNA reads TGTGCCAGCAGCTCCTATGACGGAGATCAGCCCCAGCATTTT. This translates into CASSSYDGDQPQHF.

The chain joins TRBV28 to TRBJ2-2; D is unresolved. This CDR3 comprises 16 residues. The germline V gene encodes CDR1 MDHEN and CDR2 SYDVKM. Trimming stripped 10 bases from V and 1 base from J, with 19 bases between. The CDR3 spells CATLRYSSRNTGELFF. The CDR3 DNA reads as TGTGCCACACTCAGGTACAGCTCACGGAACACCGGGGAGCTGTTTTTT.

CDR3 DNA: TGTGCCAGCAGTTTAGCGGGACAGGCGAACACCGGGGAGCTGTTTTTT. Protein product: CASSLAGQANTGELFF. V gene TRBV28 combines with J gene TRBJ2-2; TRBD1 matches 8 bases. This CDR3 has 16 amino acids. Germline assignment: CDR1 MDHEN and CDR2 SYDVKM. V was pared by 2 bases and J by 0 bases, with 2 bases of the junction left unmatched.

This clone came up a few times. The V gene is TRBV7-3, the J gene TRBJ2-1; no definite D call. Germline values: CDR1 SGHTA, CDR2 FQGTGA. Trimming removed 2 bases at V and 4 bases at J, with 6 bases between. The CDR3 loop spans 13 amino acids. The CDR3 sequence is CASSLGFYNEQFF. In nucleotides, the CDR3 is TGTGCCAGCAGCTTAGGCTTTTACAATGAGCAGTTCTTC. The full variable domain, with the rest looked up from reference TRBV7-3 and TRBJ2-1, is GAGVSQTPSNKVTEKGKYVELRCDPISGHTALYWYRQSLGQGPEFLIYFQGTGAADDSGLPNDRFFAVRPEGSVSTLKIQRTERGDSAVYLCASSLGFYNEQFFGPGTRLTVL.

This clone has just a few counts. The chain joins TRBV18 to TRBJ1-1; no firm D call. CDR1 is KGHSH and CDR2 is LQKENI in the germline V gene. The CDR3 contains 15 residues. V gave up 6 bases and J gave up 0 bases, with 14 bases separating them. The CDR3 is CASSSNSDMNTEAFF. Here the CDR3 DNA reads TGTGCCAGCTCGTCCAACAGTGACATGAACACTGAAGCTTTCTTT.

The chain is built from TRBV27 and TRBJ1-2; D gene uncertain. The CDR3 extends over 14 amino acids. The germline CDR1 and CDR2 sequences are MNHEY and SMNVEV (reference sequence). V shed 7 bases and J shed 8 bases, with 20 bases lying between them. The CDR3 protein is CASTSLRGGWGYTF. The CDR3 DNA reads as TGTGCCAGCACGTCTCTCCGCGGCGGTTGGGGCTACACCTTC.

The chain joins TRBV19 to TRBJ1-5; no firm D call. The CDR3 is 13 residues long. The germline gives CDR1 LNHDA, CDR2 SQIVND (reference sequence). Trimming took 1 base from V and 6 from J, leaving 7 bases between them. For the CDR3, the DNA is TGTGCCAGTAGTATAGCGGGATCTCAGCCCCAGCATTTT. Its translation is CASSIAGSQPQHF.

The gene calls are TRBV4-1 and TRBJ2-7, with a weak D call TRBD2 (6 bases). Germline CDR1 is MGHRA and CDR2 is YSYEKL. The CDR3 is 16 residues long. V dropped 1 base and J dropped 1 base, with 14 bases sitting between them. CDR3: CASSQGPGLNSYEQYF. Written as DNA, the CDR3 is TGCGCCAGCAGCCAAGGGCCGGGACTGAATTCCTACGAGCAGTACTTC.

This clone came up a few times. The chain carries TRBV15 and TRBJ1-2; 7 bases line up with TRBD1. Germline V gene data show CDR1 as LNHNV and CDR2 as YYDKDF (reference sequence). V trimming: 3 bases; J trimming: 0 bases; junction bases outside the gene matches: 4. The CDR3 sequence is 15 residues long. CDR3 nucleotide sequence: TGTGCCACCAGCAGGGCCGGACAGGCTAACTATGGCTACACCTTC. Translated, it gives CATSRAGQANYGYTF.

V is TRBV28 and J is TRBJ2-5; D remains ambiguous. Germline loops: CDR1 MDHEN, CDR2 SYDVKM. This CDR3 region has 13 residues. Trimming removed 5 bases from V and 5 bases from J, with 12 bases in between. The CDR3: CASSRTPKETQYF. The DNA for the CDR3 is TGTGCCAGCAGTCGCACACCCAAGGAGACCCAGTACTTC.

The gene calls are TRBV4-1 and TRBJ2-1; the D gene is possibly TRBD2 (6 bases). Per germline, CDR1 MGHRA and CDR2 YSYEKL. Trimming left V 0 bases short and J 6 bases short, with 9 bases between. The CDR3 is made up of 14 amino acids. Here the CDR3 DNA reads TGCGCCAGCAGCCAAGACCGGGACTTCAATGAGCAGTTCTTC. Its translation: CASSQDRDFNEQFF.

DNA for the CDR3: TGTGCCAGCAGTTACGGGGGTAGGGTTAACTATGGCTACACCTTC. This gives the protein CASSYGGRVNYGYTF. The chain is built from TRBV27 and TRBJ1-2; D perhaps matches TRBD1 (5 bases). V was cut by 4 bases and J by 1 base, with 13 bases left in between. The length of the CDR3 is 15 residues. The germline gives CDR1 MNHEY, CDR2 SMNVEV (reference sequence).